This T cell receptor (beta chain) was identified during a study of neurological immune-mediated disorders. Findings of the study overall: No expanded-clone CDR3 amino acid sequence recurred across subjects, suggesting private TCR-beta repertoires.

As for this clonotype: Its specificity is unknown.

TCRdb passed the 5' RACE reads through MiXCR, listing each CDR3 protein once. The repertoire holds approximately 70,000 distinct CDR3 sequences, with about 4% as singletons. V was shortened by 2 bases and J by 1 base, with 10 bases between the two germline ends. Germline V lookup: CDR1 DFQATT, CDR2 SNEGSKA (reference sequence). The CDR3 length is 14 residues. Unsorted libraries used 2 million PBMCs kept at -80 degrees C. Sequenced material: PBMCs. This sequence joins TRBV20-1 and TRBJ2-3; no clear D gene. The clonotype comes from a man aged 25-45 years with multiple sclerosis. The CDR3 here is CSARSTTRTDTQYF. The CDR3 DNA reads as TGCAGTGCTAGATCCACCACCCGCACAGATACGCAGTATTTT.